A selection of T cell receptor beta chains follows, all from one sample in a study of shared clonotypes between healthy human individuals. The assay was immunoSEQ multiplex PCR, and TCRdb's table has in-frame clones only and misses some. This table holds over a million clones, approximately 98.5% found once. The sequenced material came from naive CD4+ T cells sorted from blood. These receptors all stem from a man aged 30 to 39 in good health. CDR3s include the opening cysteine and the closing phenylalanine or tryptophan. A D gene is named only where the DNA matches it firmly.

d_gene: -
v_gene: TRBV11-2
j_gene: TRBJ2-1
CDR3aa: CASSLFRLFPYNEQFF
CDR3nt: TGTGCCAGCAGCTTATTTCGGTTGTTTCCTTACAATGAGCAGTTCTTC

d_gene: TRBD1
v_gene: TRBV7-2
j_gene: TRBJ2-7
CDR3aa: CAIQPTGGYEQYF
CDR3nt: TGTGCCATCCAGCCGACAGGGGGGTACGAGCAGTACTTC

d_gene: -
v_gene: TRBV15
j_gene: TRBJ1-2
CDR3aa: CATSRDGTVRHGYTF
CDR3nt: TGTGCCACCAGCAGAGATGGGACTGTGAGGCATGGCTACACCTTC

d_gene: -
v_gene: TRBV5-8
j_gene: TRBJ2-7
CDR3aa: CASSLGVGLYYEQYF
CDR3nt: TGTGCCAGCAGCTTGGGAGTAGGACTTTACTACGAGCAGTACTTC

d_gene: -
v_gene: TRBV9
j_gene: TRBJ2-1
CDR3aa: CASNRRGASADNEQFF
CDR3nt: TGTGCCAGCAACCGCCGGGGGGCTAGCGCGGACAATGAGCAGTTCTTC

d_gene: TRBD2
v_gene: TRBV10-3
j_gene: TRBJ2-2
CDR3aa: CAISENGLAGLNTGELFF
CDR3nt: TGTGCCATCAGTGAAAATGGACTAGCGGGACTCAACACCGGGGAGCTGTTTTTT

d_gene: TRBD1
v_gene: TRBV5-4
j_gene: TRBJ2-5
CDR3aa: CASSLDRGTQYF
CDR3nt: TGTGCCAGCAGCTTGGACAGGGGGACCCAGTACTTC

d_gene: TRBD1
v_gene: TRBV10-1
j_gene: TRBJ2-2
CDR3aa: CASSPRPGQGANTGELFF
CDR3nt: TGCGCCAGCAGTCCGCGACCGGGACAGGGTGCGAACACCGGGGAGCTGTTTTTT

d_gene: -
v_gene: TRBV28
j_gene: TRBJ1-2
CDR3aa: CASSSRERGYGYTF
CDR3nt: TGTGCCAGCAGTTCCAGGGAGAGAGGCTATGGCTACACCTTC

d_gene: TRBD2
v_gene: TRBV19
j_gene: TRBJ2-3
CDR3aa: CASSTETSGSPDTQYF
CDR3nt: TGTGCCAGTAGTACCGAGACTAGCGGGAGCCCAGATACGCAGTATTTT